This T cell receptor (beta chain) was found in a study of cytomegalovirus exposure and HLA in healthy donors. As for the study in general: Falling in the Caucasian-associated ancestry cluster were roughly 86% of around 370 genotyped donors. Broader study findings: CMV serostatus was the sole immune exposure information available.

The PCR contained 60 Vbeta and 13 Jbeta primers. Repertoires were generated with immunoSEQ multiplex PCR, while TCRdb's copy carries only in-frame clones and drops some. The sample includes about 160,000 clones, around 82% of them seen just once. Germline V CDR1 and CDR2: SQVTM, ANQGSEA. The CDR3 extends over 12 amino acids. J lost 4 bases, V lost 6 bases, and 0 bases had no gene match. A note on this clone: As yet, its antigen is unknown.

This chain joins TRBV29-1 and TRBJ1-4; 9 bases are shared with TRBD1. Sequenced sample: PBMCs. The source of this sequence is a male donor in good health and CMV-seronegative. For the CDR3, the DNA is TGCAGCGTGACAGGGGGTAATGAAAAACTGTTTTTT. This gives the protein CSVTGGNEKLFF.